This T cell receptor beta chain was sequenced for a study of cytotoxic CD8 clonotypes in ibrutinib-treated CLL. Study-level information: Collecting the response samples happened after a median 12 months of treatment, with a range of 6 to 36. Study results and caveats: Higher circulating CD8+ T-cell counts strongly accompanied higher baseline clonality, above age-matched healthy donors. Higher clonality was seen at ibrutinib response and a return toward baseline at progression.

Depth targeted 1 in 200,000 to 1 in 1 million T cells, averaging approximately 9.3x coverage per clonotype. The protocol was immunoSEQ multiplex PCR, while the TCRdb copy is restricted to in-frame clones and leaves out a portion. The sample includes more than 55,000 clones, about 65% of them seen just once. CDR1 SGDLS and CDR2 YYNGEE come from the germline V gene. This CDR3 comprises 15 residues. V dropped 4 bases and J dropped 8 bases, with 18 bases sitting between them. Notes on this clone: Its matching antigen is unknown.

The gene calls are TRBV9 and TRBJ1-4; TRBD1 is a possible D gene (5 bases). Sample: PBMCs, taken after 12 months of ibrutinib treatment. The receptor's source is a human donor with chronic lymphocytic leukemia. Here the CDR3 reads CASSQGLAPEEKLFF. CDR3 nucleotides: TGTGCCAGCAGCCAGGGCCTAGCTCCGGAGGAAAAACTGTTTTTT.